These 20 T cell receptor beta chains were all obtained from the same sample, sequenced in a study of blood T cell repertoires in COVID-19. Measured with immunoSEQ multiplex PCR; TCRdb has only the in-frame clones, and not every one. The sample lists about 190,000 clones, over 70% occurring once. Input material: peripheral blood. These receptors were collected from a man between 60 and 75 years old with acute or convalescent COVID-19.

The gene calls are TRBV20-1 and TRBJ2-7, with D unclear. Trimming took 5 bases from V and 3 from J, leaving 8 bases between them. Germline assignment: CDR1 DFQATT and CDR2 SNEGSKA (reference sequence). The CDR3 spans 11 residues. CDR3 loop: CSARQDYEQYF. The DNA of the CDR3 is TGCAGTGCTCGCCAGGACTACGAGCAGTACTTC.

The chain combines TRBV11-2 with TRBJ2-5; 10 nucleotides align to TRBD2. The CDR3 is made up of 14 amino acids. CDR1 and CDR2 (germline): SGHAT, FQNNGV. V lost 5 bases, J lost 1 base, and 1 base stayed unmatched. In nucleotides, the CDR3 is TGTGCCAGCAGCCGGACTAGCGGCCAAGAGACCCAGTACTTC. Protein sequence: CASSRTSGQETQYF.

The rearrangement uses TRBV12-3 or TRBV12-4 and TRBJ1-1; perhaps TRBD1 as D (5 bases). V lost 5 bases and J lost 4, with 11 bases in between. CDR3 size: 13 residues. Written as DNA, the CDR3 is TGTGCCAGCAGTCTACAGGTGGGCACTGAAGCTTTCTTT. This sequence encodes CASSLQVGTEAFF.

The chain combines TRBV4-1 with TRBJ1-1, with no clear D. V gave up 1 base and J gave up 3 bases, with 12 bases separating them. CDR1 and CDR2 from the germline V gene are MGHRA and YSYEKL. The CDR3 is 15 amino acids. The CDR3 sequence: CASSQAAGWHTEAFF. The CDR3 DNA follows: TGCGCCAGCAGCCAAGCTGCGGGGTGGCACACTGAAGCTTTCTTT.

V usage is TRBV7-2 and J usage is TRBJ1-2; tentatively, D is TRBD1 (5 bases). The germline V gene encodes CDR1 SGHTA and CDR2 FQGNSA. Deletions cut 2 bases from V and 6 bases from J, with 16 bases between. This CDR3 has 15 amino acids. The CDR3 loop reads CASSLSPQLRDGYTF. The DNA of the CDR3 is TGTGCCAGCAGCTTAAGCCCTCAACTCAGGGATGGCTACACCTTC.

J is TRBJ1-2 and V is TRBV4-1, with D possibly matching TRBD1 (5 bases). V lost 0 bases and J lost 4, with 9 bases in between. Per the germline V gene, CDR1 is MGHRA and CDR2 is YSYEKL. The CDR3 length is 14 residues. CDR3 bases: TGCGCCAGCAGCCAAGAGACAGTTGTCTATGGCTACACCTTC. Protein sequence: CASSQETVVYGYTF.

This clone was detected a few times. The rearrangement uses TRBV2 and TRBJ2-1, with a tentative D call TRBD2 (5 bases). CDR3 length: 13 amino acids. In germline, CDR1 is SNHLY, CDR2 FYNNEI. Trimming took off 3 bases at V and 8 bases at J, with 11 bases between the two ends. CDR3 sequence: CASSDRGFDEQFF. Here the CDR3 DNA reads TGTGCCAGCAGTGATCGGGGTTTCGATGAGCAGTTCTTC.

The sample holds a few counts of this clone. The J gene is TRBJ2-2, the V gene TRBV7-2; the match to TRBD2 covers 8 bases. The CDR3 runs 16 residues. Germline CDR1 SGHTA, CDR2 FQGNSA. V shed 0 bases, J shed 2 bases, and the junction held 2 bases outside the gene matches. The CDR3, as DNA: TGTGCCAGCAGCTTAGCGCTAGCGGGCAACACCGGGGAGCTGTTTTTT. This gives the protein CASSLALAGNTGELFF.

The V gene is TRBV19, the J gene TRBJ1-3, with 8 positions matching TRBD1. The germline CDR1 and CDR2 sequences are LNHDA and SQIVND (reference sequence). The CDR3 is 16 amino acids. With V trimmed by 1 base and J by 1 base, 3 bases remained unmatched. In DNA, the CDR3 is TGTGCCAGTAGTATAGGACAGGGGACTTCTGGAAACACCATATATTTT. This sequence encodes CASSIGQGTSGNTIYF.

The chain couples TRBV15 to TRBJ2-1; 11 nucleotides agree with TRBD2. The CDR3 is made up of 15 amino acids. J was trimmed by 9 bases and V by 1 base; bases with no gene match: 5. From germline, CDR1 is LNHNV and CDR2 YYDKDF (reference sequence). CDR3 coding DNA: TGTGCCACCAGCAGAGGTAGCGGGGGGGCCCGTGAGCAGTTCTTC. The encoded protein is CATSRGSGGAREQFF.

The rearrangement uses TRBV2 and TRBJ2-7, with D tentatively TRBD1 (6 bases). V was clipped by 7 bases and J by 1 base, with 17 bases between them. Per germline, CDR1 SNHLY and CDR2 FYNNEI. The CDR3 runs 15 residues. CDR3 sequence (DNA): TGTGCCAGCACCGAGGGGGACGCTAGATCCTACGAGCAGTACTTC. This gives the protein CASTEGDARSYEQYF.

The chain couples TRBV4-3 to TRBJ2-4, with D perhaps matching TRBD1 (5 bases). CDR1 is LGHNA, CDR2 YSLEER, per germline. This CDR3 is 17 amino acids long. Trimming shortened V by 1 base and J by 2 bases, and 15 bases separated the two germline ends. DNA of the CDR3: TGCGCCAGCAGCCAAGTGGGGCTGGGTTGGCCCAAAAACATTCAGTACTTC. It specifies CASSQVGLGWPKNIQYF.

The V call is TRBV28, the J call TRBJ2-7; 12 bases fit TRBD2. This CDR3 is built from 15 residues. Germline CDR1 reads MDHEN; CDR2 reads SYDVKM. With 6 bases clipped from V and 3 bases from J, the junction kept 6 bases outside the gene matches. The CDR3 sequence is CASSLTSGGFYEQYF. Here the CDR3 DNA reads TGTGCCAGCAGCCTGACTAGCGGGGGATTCTACGAGCAGTACTTC.

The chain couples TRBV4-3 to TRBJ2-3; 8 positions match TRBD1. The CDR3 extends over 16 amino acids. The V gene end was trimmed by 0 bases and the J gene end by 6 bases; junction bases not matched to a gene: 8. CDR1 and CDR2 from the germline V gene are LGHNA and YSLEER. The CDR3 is CASSQDGTGGSDTQYF. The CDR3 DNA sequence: TGCGCCAGCAGCCAAGACGGGACAGGAGGATCGGATACGCAGTATTTT.

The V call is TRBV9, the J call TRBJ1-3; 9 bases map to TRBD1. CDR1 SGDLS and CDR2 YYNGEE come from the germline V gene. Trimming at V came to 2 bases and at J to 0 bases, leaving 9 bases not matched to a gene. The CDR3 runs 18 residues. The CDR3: CASSVRGTGQNSGNTIYF. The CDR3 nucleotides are TGTGCCAGCAGCGTTCGCGGGACAGGGCAGAACTCTGGAAACACCATATATTTT. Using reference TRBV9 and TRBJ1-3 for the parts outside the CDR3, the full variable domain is DSGVTQTPKHLITATGQRVTLRCSPRSGDLSVYWYQQSLDQGLQFLIQYYNGEERAKGNILERFSAQQFPDLHSELNLSSLELGDSALYFCASSVRGTGQNSGNTIYFGEGSWLTVV.

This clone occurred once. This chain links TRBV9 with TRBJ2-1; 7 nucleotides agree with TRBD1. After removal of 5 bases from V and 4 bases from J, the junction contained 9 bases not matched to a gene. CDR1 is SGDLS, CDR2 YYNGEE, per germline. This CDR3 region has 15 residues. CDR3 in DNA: TGTGCCAGCAGTCTACAGGGGAACACGTACAATGAGCAGTTCTTC. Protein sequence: CASSLQGNTYNEQFF.

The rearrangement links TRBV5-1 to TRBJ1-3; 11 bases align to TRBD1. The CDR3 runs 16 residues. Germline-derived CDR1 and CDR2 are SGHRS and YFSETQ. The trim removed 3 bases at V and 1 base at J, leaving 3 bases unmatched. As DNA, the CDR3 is TGCGCCAGCAGCTGGGGGACAGGGGGATCTGGAAACACCATATATTTT. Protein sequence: CASSWGTGGSGNTIYF.

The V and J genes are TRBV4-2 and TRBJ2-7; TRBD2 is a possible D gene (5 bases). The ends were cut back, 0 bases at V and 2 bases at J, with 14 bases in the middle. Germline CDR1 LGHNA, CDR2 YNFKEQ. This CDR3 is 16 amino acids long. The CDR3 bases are TGTGCCAGCAGCCAAGAGTTCTCGGGGATCGCCTACGAGCAGTACTTC. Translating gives CASSQEFSGIAYEQYF.

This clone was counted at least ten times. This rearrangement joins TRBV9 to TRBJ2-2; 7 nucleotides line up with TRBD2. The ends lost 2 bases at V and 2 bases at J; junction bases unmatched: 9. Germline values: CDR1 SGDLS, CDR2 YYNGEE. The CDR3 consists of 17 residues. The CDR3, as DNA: TGTGCCAGCAGCGTCCCCTCTGGCGGGAGTAACACCGGGGAGCTGTTTTTT. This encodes CASSVPSGGSNTGELFF.

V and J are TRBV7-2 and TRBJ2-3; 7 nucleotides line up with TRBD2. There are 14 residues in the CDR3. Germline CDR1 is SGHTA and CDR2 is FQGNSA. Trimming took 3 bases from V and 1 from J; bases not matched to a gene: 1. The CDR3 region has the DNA TGTGCCAGCAGCTTGGCGGGGGGCACAGATACGCAGTATTTT. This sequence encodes CASSLAGGTDTQYF.